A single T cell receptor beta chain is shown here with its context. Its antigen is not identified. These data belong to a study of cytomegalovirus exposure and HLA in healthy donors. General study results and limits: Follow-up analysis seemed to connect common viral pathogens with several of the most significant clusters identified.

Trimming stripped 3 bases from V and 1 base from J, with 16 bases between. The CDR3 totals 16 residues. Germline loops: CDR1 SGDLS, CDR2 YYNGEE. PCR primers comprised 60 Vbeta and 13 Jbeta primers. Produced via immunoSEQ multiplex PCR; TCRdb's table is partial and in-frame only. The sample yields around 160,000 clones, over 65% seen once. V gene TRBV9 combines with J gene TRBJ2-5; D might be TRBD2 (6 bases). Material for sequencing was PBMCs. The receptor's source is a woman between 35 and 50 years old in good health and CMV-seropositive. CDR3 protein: CASSAYSGSGQETQYF. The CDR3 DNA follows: TGTGCCAGCAGCGCCTACAGCGGTAGCGGCCAAGAGACCCAGTACTTC.